The 19 T cell receptor beta chains in this list originate from one sample, sequenced in a study of blood T cell repertoires in COVID-19. Clones were read by immunoSEQ multiplex PCR, and TCRdb kept only the in-frame ones, dropping some. Altogether about 260,000 clones are present, around 86% being singletons, with the ten largest covering around 5.1%. Input material: peripheral blood. The receptors derive from an older woman with COVID-19, enrolled during active disease.

The chain has TRBV12-3 or TRBV12-4 and TRBJ2-7, with D unclear. Trimming left V 6 bases short and J 3 bases short, with 9 bases between. The CDR3 runs to 12 residues. CDR3 loop: CASSFHYYEQYF. The CDR3 coding sequence is TGTGCCAGCAGCTTCCACTACTACGAGCAGTACTTC.

The rearrangement uses TRBV2 and TRBJ2-7; 7 bases match TRBD1. Trimming removed 4 bases from V and 6 bases from J; junction bases left unmatched: 12. The CDR3 is 15 amino acids. Germline-derived CDR1 and CDR2 are SNHLY and FYNNEI. The CDR3 coding sequence is TGTGCCAGCAGTGTTACGGGACAGAAGTCGGCCGAGCAGTACTTC. Translation: CASSVTGQKSAEQYF.

The gene calls are TRBV6-5 and TRBJ1-2, with TRBD1 identical over 8 bases. CDR1 is MNHEY, CDR2 SVGAGI, per germline. J lost 2 bases, V lost 0 bases, and 5 bases had no gene match. CDR3 length: 16 residues. As DNA, the CDR3 is TGTGCCAGCAGTTACTCTTCCGGACAGGGAAACTATGGCTACACCTTC. This encodes CASSYSSGQGNYGYTF.

V usage is TRBV4-2 and J usage is TRBJ2-3; D ambiguous. The germline V gene encodes CDR1 LGHNA and CDR2 YNFKEQ. The CDR3 contains 15 residues. V was cut by 0 bases and J by 0 bases, with 7 bases left in between. The CDR3 loop is CASSQDAASTDTQYF. In DNA form, the CDR3 reads TGTGCCAGCAGCCAAGATGCGGCTAGCACAGATACGCAGTATTTT.

The chain recombines TRBV19 with TRBJ2-2; TRBD2 aligns across 12 bases. CDR1 and CDR2 (germline): LNHDA, SQIVND (reference sequence). The CDR3 runs 18 residues. V trimming: 3 bases; J trimming: 4 bases; junction bases outside the gene matches: 9. For the CDR3, the DNA is TGTGCCAGTAGTATTTACCCTAGCGGGAGGGTGGGCACCGGGGAGCTGTTTTTT. This sequence encodes CASSIYPSGRVGTGELFF. Full variable domain (missing parts from reference TRBV19 and TRBJ2-2): DGGITQSPKYLFRKEGQNVTLSCEQNLNHDAMYWYRQDPGQGLRLIYYSQIVNDFQKGDIAEGYSVSREKKESFPLTVTSAQKNPTAFYLCASSIYPSGRVGTGELFFGEGSRLTVL.

This clone has more than one count but fewer than ten. The V gene is TRBV30, the J gene TRBJ1-4, with 7 bases lining up with TRBD1. V dropped 6 bases and J dropped 5; count of bases not matched to a gene: 9. The CDR3 covers 14 residues. Germline V lookup: CDR1 GTSNPN, CDR2 SVGIG (reference sequence). CDR3 in DNA: TGTGCCTGCACGAAGGGACAGTTGAATGAAAAACTGTTTTTT. Its translation: CACTKGQLNEKLFF.

The V call is TRBV11-2, the J call TRBJ2-3; possibly TRBD2 for D (6 bases). CDR3 length equals 17 residues. Germline-derived CDR1 and CDR2 are SGHAT and FQNNGV. V was trimmed by 5 bases and J by 4 bases, leaving 22 bases between them. CDR3 sequence: CASSRQLGWDSADTQYF. The CDR3 region has the DNA TGTGCCAGCAGCCGCCAACTAGGGTGGGACTCGGCAGATACGCAGTATTTT.

This clone was recorded only once. V usage is TRBV28 and J usage is TRBJ1-6; 7 nucleotides agree with TRBD1. The CDR3 is made up of 16 amino acids. Germline V gene data show CDR1 as MDHEN and CDR2 as SYDVKM. Losses at the gene ends were 5 bases for V and 8 bases for J; bases not matched to a gene: 12. The CDR3 DNA is TGTGCCAGCAGTGCCTCGGACAGGCCCCTTGATTCACCCCTCCACTTT. It codes for CASSASDRPLDSPLHF.

The gene calls are TRBV20-1 and TRBJ2-7; D gene unclear. Germline V gene lookup returns CDR1 DFQATT and CDR2 SNEGSKA (reference sequence). The CDR3 has 11 amino acids. The V gene lost 6 bases and the J gene lost 3 bases, with 9 bases spanning the gap. In DNA form, the CDR3 reads TGCAGTGCAAGATACGGCTACGAGCAGTACTTC. It yields the protein CSARYGYEQYF.

This chain connects TRBV6-5 to TRBJ2-7, with 8 positions matching TRBD2. The CDR3 runs to 15 residues. In germline, CDR1 is MNHEY, CDR2 SVGAGI. The junction had 5 bases not matched to a gene; V was cut back by 2 bases and J by 2 bases. CDR3 DNA: TGTGCCAGCAGTTACCGGGGGGGAGAAACCTACGAGCAGTACTTC. Its protein is CASSYRGGETYEQYF.

About this clone itself: Other DNA sequences within the sample encode an identical CDR3. V is TRBV5-1 and J is TRBJ2-3; TRBD1 matches 7 bases. Germline trimming cut 0 bases from V and 3 bases from J; bases unmatched to any gene: 1. From germline, CDR1 is SGHRS and CDR2 YFSETQ. The CDR3 length is 14 residues. CDR3 sequence: CASSLDRGTDTQYF. The CDR3 DNA follows: TGCGCCAGCAGCTTGGACAGGGGAACAGATACGCAGTATTTT.

The CDR3 DNA reads TGTGCCAGCAGCAATGACAGGGCTAGCAATCAGCCCCAGCATTTT. The encoded protein is CASSNDRASNQPQHF. The chain joins TRBV6-5 to TRBJ1-5, with 7 bases identical to TRBD1. This CDR3 contains 15 residues. V lost 6 bases and J lost 0; bases outside the gene matches: 5. The germline V gene has CDR1 MNHEY and CDR2 SVGAGI.

This chain joins TRBV21-1 and TRBJ1-2; TRBD1, the table's D call, was not compared with the DNA. TRBV21-1 is annotated as a pseudogene. This CDR3 has 13 residues. Here the CDR3 reads CASGGTANYGYTF. The CDR3 DNA is TGTGCCAGCGGAGGGACAGCAAACTATGGCTACACCTTC.

V is TRBV7-8 and J is TRBJ2-7, with 11 nucleotides matching TRBD1. The length of the CDR3 is 16 residues. V lost 5 bases, J lost 5 bases, and 11 bases stayed unmatched. Germline V gene sequence: CDR1 SGHVS, CDR2 FQNEAQ. This CDR3 is CASSDRPRTGGNEQYF. Here the CDR3 DNA reads TGTGCCAGCAGCGACCGACCCCGGACAGGGGGCAACGAGCAGTACTTC.

The rearrangement joins TRBV7-3 to TRBJ1-4, with 9 bases fitting TRBD1. The germline V gene has CDR1 SGHTA and CDR2 FQGTGA. V was clipped by 5 bases and J by 8 bases; unmatched bases: 6. The CDR3 consists of 14 residues. CDR3 bases: TGTGCCAGCAGCCTGGACAGGGGAGGGGAAAAACTGTTTTTT. The encoded protein is CASSLDRGGEKLFF.

The genes are TRBV9 and TRBJ2-7; TRBD2 matches at 12 bases. The V and J ends lost 3 bases and 5 bases, in that order; junction bases with no gene match: 9. The CDR3 has 16 amino acids. From germline, CDR1 is SGDLS and CDR2 YYNGEE. Here the CDR3 reads CASSAKPGLAGNEQYF. CDR3 sequence (DNA): TGTGCCAGCAGCGCCAAGCCGGGACTAGCGGGCAACGAGCAGTACTTC.

This chain uses TRBV6-2 or TRBV6-3 with TRBJ1-4; D ambiguous. The CDR3 runs to 15 residues. Trimming removed 0 bases at V and 12 bases at J, with 17 bases between. Germline V CDR1 and CDR2: MNHEY, SVGEGT. This CDR3 is CASSYSVAGPVELFF. The CDR3 region has the DNA TGTGCCAGCAGTTACTCGGTGGCAGGCCCCGTGGAACTGTTTTTT.

V usage is TRBV5-1 and J usage is TRBJ1-1, with TRBD1 matching over 9 bases. The V gene's germline CDR1 is SGHRS and CDR2 YFSETQ. After removal of 0 bases from V and 0 bases from J, the junction contained 3 bases not matched to a gene. This CDR3 comprises 16 residues. As DNA, the CDR3 is TGCGCCAGCAGCTTGGTGGACAGGGGTATGAACACTGAAGCTTTCTTT. Its translation is CASSLVDRGMNTEAFF.

This rearrangement joins TRBV3-1 (or the pseudogene TRBV3-2) to TRBJ2-7; the D gene is possibly TRBD1 (6 bases). The CDR3 contains 12 residues. From germline, CDR1 is LGHDT and CDR2 YNNKEL (reference sequence). Trimming removed 3 bases at V and 6 bases at J, with 9 bases between. CDR3 protein: CASSQVGGEQYF. The CDR3 coding sequence is TGTGCCAGCAGCCAGGTAGGGGGCGAGCAGTACTTC.